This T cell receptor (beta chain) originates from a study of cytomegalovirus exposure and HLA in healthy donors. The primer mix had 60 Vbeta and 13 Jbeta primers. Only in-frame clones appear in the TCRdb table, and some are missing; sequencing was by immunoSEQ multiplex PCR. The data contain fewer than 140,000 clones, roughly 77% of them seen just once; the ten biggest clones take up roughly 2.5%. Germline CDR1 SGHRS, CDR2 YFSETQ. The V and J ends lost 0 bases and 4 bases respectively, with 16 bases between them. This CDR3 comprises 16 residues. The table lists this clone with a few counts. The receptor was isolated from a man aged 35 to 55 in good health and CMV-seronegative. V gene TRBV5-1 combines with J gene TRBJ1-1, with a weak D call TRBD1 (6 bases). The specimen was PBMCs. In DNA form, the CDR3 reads TGCGCCAGCAGCTTGGACGGGCTCAGGGGTTCCACTGAAGCTTTCTTT. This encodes CASSLDGLRGSTEAFF.